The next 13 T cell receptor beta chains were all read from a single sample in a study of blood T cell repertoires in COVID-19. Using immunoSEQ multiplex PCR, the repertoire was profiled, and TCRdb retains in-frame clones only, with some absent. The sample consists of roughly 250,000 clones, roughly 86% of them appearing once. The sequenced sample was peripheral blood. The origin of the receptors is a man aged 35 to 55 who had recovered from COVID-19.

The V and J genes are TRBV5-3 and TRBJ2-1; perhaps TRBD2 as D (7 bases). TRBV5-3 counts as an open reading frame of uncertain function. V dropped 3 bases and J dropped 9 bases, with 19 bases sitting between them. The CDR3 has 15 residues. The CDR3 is CARSWGQRGRGEQFF. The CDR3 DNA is TGTGCCAGAAGCTGGGGGCAGCGGGGCCGGGGTGAGCAGTTCTTC.

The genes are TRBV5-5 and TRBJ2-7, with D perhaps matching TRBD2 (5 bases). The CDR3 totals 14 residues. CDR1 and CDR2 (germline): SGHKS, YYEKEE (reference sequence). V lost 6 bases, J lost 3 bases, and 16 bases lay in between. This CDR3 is CASTPRAVDYEQYF. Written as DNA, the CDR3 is TGTGCCAGCACCCCGCGGGCCGTTGACTACGAGCAGTACTTC.

As DNA, the CDR3 is TGTGCCAGCGGGCGAGAAGCTTTCTTT. Translation gives CASGREAFF. The V call is TRBV27, the J call TRBJ1-1; D remains unclear. This CDR3 spans 9 amino acids. Germline V gene sequence: CDR1 MNHEY, CDR2 SMNVEV (reference sequence). V was cut by 8 bases and J by 8 bases, with 6 bases left in between.

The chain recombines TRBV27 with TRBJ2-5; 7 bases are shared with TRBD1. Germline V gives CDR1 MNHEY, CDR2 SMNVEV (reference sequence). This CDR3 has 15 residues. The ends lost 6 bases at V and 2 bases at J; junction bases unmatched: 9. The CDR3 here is CASSPTTGSQETQYF. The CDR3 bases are TGTGCCAGCAGCCCAACGACAGGGTCACAAGAGACCCAGTACTTC.

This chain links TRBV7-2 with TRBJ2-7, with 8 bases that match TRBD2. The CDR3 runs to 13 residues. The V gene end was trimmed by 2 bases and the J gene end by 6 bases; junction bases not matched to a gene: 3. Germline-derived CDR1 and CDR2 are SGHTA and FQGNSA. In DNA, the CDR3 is TGTGCCAGCAGCTTACGGGAGGGCCGCGAGCAGTACTTC. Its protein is CASSLREGREQYF.

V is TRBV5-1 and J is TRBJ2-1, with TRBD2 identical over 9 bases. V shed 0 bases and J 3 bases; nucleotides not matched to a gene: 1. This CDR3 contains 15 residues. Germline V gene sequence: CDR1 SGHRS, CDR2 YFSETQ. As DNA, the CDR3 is TGCGCCAGCAGCTTGGGAGCGGGGGGCTACAATGAGCAGTTCTTC. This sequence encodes CASSLGAGGYNEQFF. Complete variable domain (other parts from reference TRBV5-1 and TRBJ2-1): KAGVTQTPRYLIKTRGQQVTLSCSPISGHRSVSWYQQTPGQGLQFLFEYFSETQRNKGNFPGRFSGRQFSNSRSEMNVSTLELGDSALYLCASSLGAGGYNEQFFGPGTRLTVL.

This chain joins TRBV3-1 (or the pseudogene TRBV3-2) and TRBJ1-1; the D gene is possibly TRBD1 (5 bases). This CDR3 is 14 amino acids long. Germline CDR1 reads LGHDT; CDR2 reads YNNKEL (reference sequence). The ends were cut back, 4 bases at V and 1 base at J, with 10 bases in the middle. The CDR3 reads CASSLPTGNTEAFF. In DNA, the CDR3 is TGTGCCAGCAGCCTTCCCACAGGGAACACTGAAGCTTTCTTT.

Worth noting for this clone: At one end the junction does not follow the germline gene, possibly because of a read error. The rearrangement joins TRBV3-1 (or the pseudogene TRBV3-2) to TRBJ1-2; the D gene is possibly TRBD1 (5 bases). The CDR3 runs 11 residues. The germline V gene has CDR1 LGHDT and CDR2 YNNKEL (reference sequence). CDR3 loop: CASSQATAASF. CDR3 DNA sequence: TGTGCCAGCAGCCAAGCGACAGCAGCTTCCTTC.

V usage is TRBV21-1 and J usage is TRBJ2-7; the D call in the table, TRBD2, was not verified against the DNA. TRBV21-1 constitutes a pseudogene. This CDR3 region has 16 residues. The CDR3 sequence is CASSKGQSAVLYEQYF. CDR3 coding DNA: TGTGCCAGCAGCAAAGGCCAGAGCGCTGTGTTGTACGAGCAGTACTTC.

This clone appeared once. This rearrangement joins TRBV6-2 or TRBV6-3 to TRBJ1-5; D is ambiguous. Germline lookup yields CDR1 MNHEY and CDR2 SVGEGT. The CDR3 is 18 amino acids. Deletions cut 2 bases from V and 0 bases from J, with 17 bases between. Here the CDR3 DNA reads TGTGCCAGCAGTTACGGGAGTCGCGATGAATATAGCAATCAGCCCCAGCATTTT. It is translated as CASSYGSRDEYSNQPQHF.

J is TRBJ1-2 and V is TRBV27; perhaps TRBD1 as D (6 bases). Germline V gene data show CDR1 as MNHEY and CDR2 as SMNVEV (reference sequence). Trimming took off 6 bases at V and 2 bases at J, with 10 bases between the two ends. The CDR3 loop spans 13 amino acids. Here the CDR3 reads CASSGTPNYGYTF. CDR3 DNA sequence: TGTGCCAGCAGCGGGACACCCAACTATGGCTACACCTTC.

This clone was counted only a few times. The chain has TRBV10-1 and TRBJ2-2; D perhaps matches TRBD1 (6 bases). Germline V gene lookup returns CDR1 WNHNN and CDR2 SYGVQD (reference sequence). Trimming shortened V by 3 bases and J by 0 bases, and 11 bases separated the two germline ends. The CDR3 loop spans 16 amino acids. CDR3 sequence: CASSDWGQSNTGELFF. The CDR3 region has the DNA TGCGCCAGCAGTGATTGGGGGCAGTCGAACACCGGGGAGCTGTTTTTT.

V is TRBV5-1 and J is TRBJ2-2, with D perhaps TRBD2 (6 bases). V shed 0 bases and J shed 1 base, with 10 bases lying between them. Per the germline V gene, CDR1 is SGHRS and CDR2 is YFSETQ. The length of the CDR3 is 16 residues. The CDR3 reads CASSLGGTLNTGELFF. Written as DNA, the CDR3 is TGCGCCAGCAGCTTGGGAGGGACTCTGAACACCGGGGAGCTGTTTTTT.